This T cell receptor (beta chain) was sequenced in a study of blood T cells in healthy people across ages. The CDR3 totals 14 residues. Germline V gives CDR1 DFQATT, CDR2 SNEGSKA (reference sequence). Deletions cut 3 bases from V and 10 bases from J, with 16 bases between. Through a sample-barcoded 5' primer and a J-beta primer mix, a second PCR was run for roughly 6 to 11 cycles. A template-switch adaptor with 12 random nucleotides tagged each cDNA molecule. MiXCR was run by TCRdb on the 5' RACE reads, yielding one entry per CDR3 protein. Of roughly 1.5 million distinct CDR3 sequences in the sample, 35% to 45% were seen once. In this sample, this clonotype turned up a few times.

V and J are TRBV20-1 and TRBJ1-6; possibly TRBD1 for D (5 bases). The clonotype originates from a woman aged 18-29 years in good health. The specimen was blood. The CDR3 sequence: CSASSFRDRSPLHF. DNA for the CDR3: TGCAGTGCTAGTAGCTTCAGGGATCGGTCACCCCTCCACTTT.